The rows below give T cell receptor beta chains drawn from one sample of a study of control samples from healthy donors and cancer patients. The method was immunoSEQ multiplex PCR; TCRdb's version includes in-frame clones alone and lacks a portion of them. The sample carries around 120,000 clones, about 93% recorded once. Material for sequencing was blood. The receptor set was obtained from a young man in good health. Each CDR3 is given with its conserved first and last residue. The D gene is left open where the match is weak. A row's size may be missing; if present it is once, few, many or a size class.

D gene | J gene | V gene | clone size | CDR3 DNA | CDR3 protein
- | TRBJ2-1 | TRBV7-7 | once | TGTGCCAGCAGCTTAGGGAGGTACAATGAGCAGTTCTTC | CASSLGRYNEQFF
- | TRBJ2-1 | TRBV5-5 | - | TGTGCCAGCAACCCGAGGGGGTCCTTCTCCTACAATGAGCAGTTCTTC | CASNPRGSFSYNEQFF
TRBD1 | TRBJ2-7 | TRBV5-5 | - | TGTGCCAGCAGCTTTGACAGGGGTCCCGAGCAGTACTTC | CASSFDRGPEQYF
TRBD2 | TRBJ2-1 | TRBV25-1 | - | TGTGCCAGCAGTCCCGGGGGGGGTTATTCCTACAATGAGCAGTTCTTC | CASSPGGGYSYNEQFF
TRBD1 | TRBJ1-3 | TRBV5-5 | - | TGTGCCAGCAGCCAAGCCGGGACAGGGCTGAACACCATATATTTT | CASSQAGTGLNTIYF
- | TRBJ1-1 | TRBV28 | - | TGTGCCAGCAGCCTCCCCGGGGGGGCGACTGAAGCTTTCTTT | CASSLPGGATEAFF
TRBD1 | TRBJ2-5 | TRBV7-6 | - | TGTGCCAGCAGCCTCCTGACAGGGGGAGAGACCCAGTACTTC | CASSLLTGGETQYF
- | TRBJ2-1 | TRBV29-1 | - | TGCAGCGTTGACAGATACAATGAGCAGTTCTTC | CSVDRYNEQFF
- | TRBJ2-1 | TRBV10-3 | - | TGTGCCATCAGTGAGGGGCAGTTAAGCTCCTACAATGAGCAGTTCTTC | CAISEGQLSSYNEQFF
- | TRBJ2-7 | TRBV6-1 | - | TGTGCCAGCAGTGAAGGAGAGGGTGCGTCCTACGAGCAGTACTTC | CASSEGEGASYEQYF